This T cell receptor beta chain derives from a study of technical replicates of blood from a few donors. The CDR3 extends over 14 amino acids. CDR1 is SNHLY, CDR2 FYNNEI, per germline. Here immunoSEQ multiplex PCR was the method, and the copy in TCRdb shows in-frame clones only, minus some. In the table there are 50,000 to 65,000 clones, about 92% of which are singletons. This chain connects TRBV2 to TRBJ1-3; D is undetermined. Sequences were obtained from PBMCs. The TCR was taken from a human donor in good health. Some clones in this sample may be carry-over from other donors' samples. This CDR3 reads CAYHEGFSGNTIYF. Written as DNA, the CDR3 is TGTGCTTACCACGAGGGATTCTCTGGAAACACCATATATTTT.